Listed below are T cell receptor beta chains from one sample, sequenced in a study of blood T cell repertoires in COVID-19. Measured with immunoSEQ multiplex PCR; TCRdb has only the in-frame clones, and not every one. In the table there are roughly 150,000 clones, less than 85% of which are singletons. The sample comprised peripheral blood. These receptors were obtained from a woman aged 60-75 years with COVID-19, enrolled during active disease. CDR3s include the opening cysteine and the closing phenylalanine or tryptophan. D genes are given only for firm matches. The listing skips clone size in some rows; elsewhere it reads once, few, many or a size class.

D	size	V	J	DNA	CDR3
.	.	TRBV19	TRBJ1-5	TGTGCCAGTAGTATATCCGTGATTTCGGGTCAGCCCCAGCATTTT	CASSISVISGQPQHF
TRBD2	.	TRBV27	TRBJ2-5	TGTGCCAGCATTTGGAGCGGGGGTAAGACCCAGTACTTC	CASIWSGGKTQYF
.	.	TRBV12-2	TRBJ1-5	TGTGCAAGTCGCTTAGCGCCGGGCAGTGGACTCCGGCCCCAGCATTTT	CASRLAPGSGLRPQHF
TRBD1	.	TRBV9	TRBJ1-1	TGTGCCAGCAGCATAACCCAGGGGGCGACTGAAGCTTTCTTT	CASSITQGATEAFF
TRBD1	.	TRBV4-3	TRBJ1-4	TGCGCCAGCAGTCAACAGGGGAACGATGAAAAACTGTTTTTT	CASSQQGNDEKLFF
TRBD1	.	TRBV6-5	TRBJ1-1	TGTGCCAGCAGTCGGACAGGGGGCGTCACTGAAGCTTTCTTT	CASSRTGGVTEAFF
.	.	TRBV2	TRBJ1-1	TGTGCCAGCAGTATCTCAGAGGACACTGAAGCTTTCTTT	CASSISEDTEAFF
TRBD1	.	TRBV28	TRBJ1-1	TGTGCCAGCACCCTCCCTGAGGGGGCTTGGACTGAAGCTTTCTTT	CASTLPEGAWTEAFF
.	once	TRBV7-2	TRBJ2-7	TGTGCCAGCAGCTTACTCCCGGGAGTCGAGCAGTACTTC	CASSLLPGVEQYF
TRBD2	.	TRBV27	TRBJ2-7	TGTGCCAGCAGACCTTTGACTAGCGGGAGGGGGGAGCAGTACTTC	CASRPLTSGRGEQYF
.	.	TRBV18	TRBJ2-3	TGTGCCAGCTCACCACTGGCCACCTTGGATACGCAGTATTTT	CASSPLATLDTQYF
.	once	TRBV21-1	TRBJ1-4	TGTGCCAGCAGCAAAGGGGGCCATAGGGGACTGTTTTTT	CASSKGGHRGLFF
.	.	TRBV7-2	TRBJ2-7	TGTGCCAGCAGCTTAGTCAGATACGAGCAGTACTTC	CASSLVRYEQYF
TRBD1	.	TRBV10-3	TRBJ2-1	TGTGCCATCAGTGAGTGGACAGGTGGAGTAACCTCCTACAATGAGCAGTTCTTC	CAISEWTGGVTSYNEQFF
.	.	TRBV19	TRBJ2-1	TGTGCCAGTAGTGACCCGGGACTTGATAATGAGCAGTTCTTC	CASSDPGLDNEQFF
TRBD1	.	TRBV2	TRBJ1-2	TGTGCCAGCAGGCAACCGGGACAGGGGGACTATGGCTACACCTTC	CASRQPGQGDYGYTF
.	.	TRBV25-1	TRBJ2-1	TGTGCCAGCAGTGACACCGGGGGTCGGGACCAACGAAAGCAGTTCTTC	CASSDTGGRDQRKQFF
.	.	TRBV5-5	TRBJ1-5	TGTGCCAGCAGCTTGGGCCCAGGGGCTCAACAGCCCCAGCATTTT	CASSLGPGAQQPQHF
.	.	TRBV14	TRBJ2-1	TGTGCCAGCAGCCAATTTACTTATGAGCAGTTCTTC	CASSQFTYEQFF
TRBD2	.	TRBV11-3	TRBJ2-7	TGTGCCAGCAGCTCGGGACTAGCGGCATCCTACGAGCAGTACTTC	CASSSGLAASYEQYF
.	.	TRBV6-4	TRBJ2-3	TGTGCCAGCAGTGACTCGCTAGCTGTGCAGTATTTT	CASSDSLAVQYF
TRBD2	.	TRBV28	TRBJ2-1	TGTGCCAGCAGTTTCCCGGGACTAGCGGCACACAATGAGCAGTTCTTC	CASSFPGLAAHNEQFF
.	.	TRBV5-1	TRBJ1-4	TGCGCCAGCAGCTTGGCCCAGGGATCTAATGAAAAACTGTTTTTT	CASSLAQGSNEKLFF
TRBD2	.	TRBV5-1	TRBJ2-3	TGCGCCAGCAGCTTGTTGGCTAGCGGGCGCGATACGCAGTATTTT	CASSLLASGRDTQYF
.	once	TRBV5-1	TRBJ1-1	TGCGCCAGCAGCTTGGGCTCGCAGGGTCTCTTGGGGAACACTGAAGCTTTCTTT	CASSLGSQGLLGNTEAFF
.	.	TRBV3-1/TRBV3-2	TRBJ1-2	TGTGCCAGCAGCCCAGACAGGCTCTTCTATGGCTACACCTTC	CASSPDRLFYGYTF
TRBD2	.	TRBV30	TRBJ2-1	TGTGCCTGGACTAGGAGCGGGAGTCCCTACAATGAGCAGTTCTTC	CAWTRSGSPYNEQFF